The 27 T cell receptor beta chains below were found in one sample sequenced in a study of T-cell reconstitution after alpha-beta-depleted transplantation in children. It was with unique molecular identifiers that the TCRbeta library was prepared. Using its own MiXCR run on the PCR reads, TCRdb lists one record per CDR3 protein. The data show a few hundred thousand distinct CDR3 sequences, nearly 10% seen once. Here the sequenced sample was PBMCs from the stem cell graft donor, taken from the stem cell graft. These receptors all stem from a human donor who donated a stem cell graft to a child with SCID.

In its sample, this clonotype was seen a few times. The CDR3 is CASAAWGSTDTQYF. The CDR3 DNA follows: TGTGCCAGCGCCGCCTGGGGGAGCACAGATACGCAGTATTTT. V gene TRBV2 combines with J gene TRBJ2-3; D might be TRBD1 or TRBD2, each matching 5 bases. CDR3 length equals 14 residues. V lost 8 bases and J 0 bases, leaving 12 bases between the germline ends. Germline CDR1 reads SNHLY; CDR2 reads FYNNEI.

CDR3 region: CASSEVREAGLSETQYF. The DNA for the CDR3 is TGTGCCAGCAGTGAAGTTCGGGAAGCGGGCCTATCGGAGACCCAGTACTTC. The chain combines TRBV25-1 with TRBJ2-5, with D perhaps TRBD2 (6 bases). CDR3 size: 17 residues. Germline V CDR1 and CDR2: MGHDK, SYGVNS. Trimming removed 2 bases at V and 5 bases at J, with 21 bases between.

The chain carries TRBV7-2 and TRBJ2-3; D is uncertain. From germline, CDR1 is SGHTA and CDR2 FQGNSA. Trimming pared 5 bases from V and 1 base from J, leaving 10 bases between. CDR3 length: 14 residues. CDR3 coding DNA: TGTGCCAGCAGCCCCACGAGCGGCACAGATACGCAGTATTTT. It codes for CASSPTSGTDTQYF.

The rearrangement links TRBV7-9 to TRBJ2-7, with 8 bases aligning to TRBD2. The CDR3 length is 17 residues. Trimming cost V 5 bases and J 0 bases; bases outside gene matches: 12. CDR1 and CDR2 (germline): SEHNR, FQNEAQ (reference sequence). Written as DNA, the CDR3 is TGTGCCAGCAGCCACACTCCGGGGGGGGTACCCTCCTACGAGCAGTACTTC. Its translation: CASSHTPGGVPSYEQYF.

The J gene is TRBJ1-1, the V gene TRBV5-1; TRBD1 might be the D (5 bases). CDR1 SGHRS and CDR2 YFSETQ come from the germline V gene. V lost 0 bases and J 7 bases, leaving 10 bases between the germline ends. The CDR3 is 13 amino acids. CDR3 sequence (DNA): TGCGCCAGCAGCTTGGGCTTCGACAGTGAAGCTTTCTTT. Protein product: CASSLGFDSEAFF. Together with reference TRBV5-1 and TRBJ1-1, the CDR3 gives the full variable domain: KAGVTQTPRYLIKTRGQQVTLSCSPISGHRSVSWYQQTPGQGLQFLFEYFSETQRNKGNFPGRFSGRQFSNSRSEMNVSTLELGDSALYLCASSLGFDSEAFFGQGTRLTVV.

The chain recombines TRBV5-1 with TRBJ2-7; no firm D call. The CDR3 sequence is 13 residues long. The ends were cut back, 0 bases at V and 3 bases at J, with 7 bases in the middle. Germline values: CDR1 SGHRS, CDR2 YFSETQ. CDR3: CASSLEVVYEQYF. The CDR3 coding sequence is TGCGCCAGCAGCTTGGAGGTAGTCTACGAGCAGTACTTC. The whole variable domain, filled in from reference TRBV5-1 and TRBJ2-7, reads KAGVTQTPRYLIKTRGQQVTLSCSPISGHRSVSWYQQTPGQGLQFLFEYFSETQRNKGNFPGRFSGRQFSNSRSEMNVSTLELGDSALYLCASSLEVVYEQYFGPGTRLTVT.

This sequence joins TRBV3-1 and TRBJ1-2; the D gene is possibly TRBD1 (5 bases). The CDR3 covers 12 residues. The V and J ends lost 4 bases and 4 bases respectively, with 7 bases between them. The germline gives CDR1 LGHDT, CDR2 YNNKEL (reference sequence). CDR3 bases: TGTGCCAGCAGCCCTCAGGGCTATGGCTACACCTTC. Its translation: CASSPQGYGYTF.

This chain connects TRBV5-1 to TRBJ1-3; weak D call: TRBD1 (6 bases). Germline CDR1 and CDR2: SGHRS and YFSETQ. The CDR3 is 14 residues long. The ends were cut back, 2 bases at V and 10 bases at J, with 16 bases in the middle. The CDR3 DNA reads TGCGCCAGCAGCTTTGGCGGAGGGGGACGGACCATATATTTT. Translating it yields CASSFGGGGRTIYF.

The chain recombines TRBV6-6 with TRBJ2-2; D is unresolved. Germline V lookup: CDR1 MNHNY, CDR2 SVGAGI (reference sequence). The CDR3 length is 13 residues. Between the trimmed V and J ends, which lost 5 bases and 1 base, there was a span of 5 bases. The CDR3 sequence: CASSAKNTGELFF. The CDR3 bases are TGTGCCAGCAGTGCGAAGAACACCGGGGAGCTGTTTTTT.

This clonotype was detected only a few times. The CDR3 region is CASSPTRLAANEQFF. In DNA form, the CDR3 reads TGCGCCAGCAGCCCTACACGGCTAGCGGCAAATGAGCAGTTCTTC. The chain uses TRBV4-1 and TRBJ2-1; 7 positions agree with TRBD2. Germline V gene data show CDR1 as MGHRA and CDR2 as YSYEKL. Unmatched junction bases numbered 10, after V lost 4 bases and J lost 7 bases. This CDR3 has 15 residues.

The chain carries TRBV7-9 and TRBJ1-3, with D perhaps matching TRBD1 (5 bases). The CDR3 is made up of 15 amino acids. Germline V gene lookup returns CDR1 SEHNR and CDR2 FQNEAQ (reference sequence). V was trimmed by 4 bases and J by 0 bases, leaving 10 bases between them. CDR3 loop: CASSSQENSGNTIYF. Here the CDR3 DNA reads TGTGCCAGCAGCTCACAGGAGAACTCTGGAAACACCATATATTTT.

The chain joins TRBV12-3 or TRBV12-4 to TRBJ1-5, with 7 positions matching TRBD1. CDR3 length: 15 residues. V lost 3 bases, J lost 6 bases, and 8 bases stayed unmatched. The CDR3 is CASSFGGQSPQPQHF. The CDR3 DNA follows: TGTGCCAGCAGTTTTGGGGGACAGAGCCCTCAGCCCCAGCATTTT.

The chain couples TRBV6-5 to TRBJ1-1, with 9 positions matching TRBD1. Unmatched junction bases numbered 10, after V lost 0 bases and J lost 5 bases. CDR3 length equals 17 residues. Germline V gene lookup returns CDR1 MNHEY and CDR2 SVGAGI. The CDR3 DNA sequence: TGTGCCAGCAGTTACTCGGCGTGGGGGACAGGGTTTACTGAAGCTTTCTTT. Its translation: CASSYSAWGTGFTEAFF.

The chain links TRBV5-1 to TRBJ2-3; 11 bases are a match to TRBD2. Trimming took 0 bases from V and 0 from J; bases not matched to a gene: 12. The CDR3 is made up of 20 amino acids. Germline lookup yields CDR1 SGHRS and CDR2 YFSETQ. The CDR3 reads CASSLVLRLAGGMSTDTQYF. CDR3 DNA: TGCGCCAGCAGCTTGGTTCTGCGTCTAGCGGGGGGCATGAGCACAGATACGCAGTATTTT.

This chain uses TRBV5-1 with TRBJ2-4; the match to TRBD2 covers 8 bases. The CDR3 contains 16 residues. Germline V CDR1 and CDR2: SGHRS, YFSETQ. The V gene end was trimmed by 3 bases and the J gene end by 3 bases; junction bases not matched to a gene: 8. The CDR3 region is CASSSGGGSGKNIQYF. The CDR3 DNA reads as TGCGCCAGCAGCTCCGGGGGGGGATCGGGCAAAAACATTCAGTACTTC.

This clonotype was observed at least ten times. The V gene is TRBV4-2, the J gene TRBJ2-3; D ambiguous. V was shortened by 1 base and J by 4 bases, with 0 bases between the two germline ends. CDR1 and CDR2 (germline): LGHNA, YNFKEQ. The CDR3 covers 11 residues. CDR3 amino acids: CASSQADTQYF. CDR3 in DNA: TGTGCCAGCAGCCAAGCAGATACGCAGTATTTT.

A few counts support this clonotype. The chain employs TRBV19 and TRBJ2-2; no definite D call. The germline CDR1 and CDR2 sequences are LNHDA and SQIVND (reference sequence). The CDR3 covers 13 residues. V was shortened by 8 bases and J by 4 bases, with 11 bases between the two germline ends. As DNA, the CDR3 is TGTGCCAGTGGTAGGGCTCCCACCGGGGAGCTGTTTTTT. Protein sequence: CASGRAPTGELFF.

The chain couples TRBV20-1 to TRBJ2-3, with 13 bases identical to TRBD2. Trimming took 5 bases from V and 0 from J; bases not matched to a gene: 5. The CDR3 is made up of 16 amino acids. Per germline, CDR1 DFQATT and CDR2 SNEGSKA (reference sequence). CDR3 amino acids: CSADGLAGESTDTQYF. CDR3 coding DNA: TGCAGTGCTGACGGACTAGCGGGGGAGAGCACAGATACGCAGTATTTT.

The sample holds many counts of this clonotype. This chain joins TRBV4-1 and TRBJ2-2, with D unclear. The CDR3 covers 13 residues. From germline, CDR1 is MGHRA and CDR2 YSYEKL. The V and J ends lost 2 bases and 1 base respectively, with 2 bases between them. The DNA of the CDR3 is TGCGCCAGCAGCCAACTGAACACCGGGGAGCTGTTTTTT. Translation: CASSQLNTGELFF.

This chain joins TRBV6-1 and TRBJ1-1; weak D call: TRBD1 (6 bases). Germline CDR1 reads MNHNS; CDR2 reads SASEGT. The germline V and J ends were trimmed by 4 bases and 1 base, with 10 bases remaining between them. This CDR3 contains 14 residues. The CDR3 coding sequence is TGTGCCAGCAGTGGGGGACATACGAACACTGAAGCTTTCTTT. It is translated as CASSGGHTNTEAFF.

This clonotype appeared a few times. This chain connects TRBV6-6 to TRBJ2-2; perhaps TRBD2 as D (5 bases). The CDR3 extends over 13 amino acids. Trimming pared 6 bases from V and 6 bases from J, leaving 11 bases between. Germline V gives CDR1 MNHNY, CDR2 SVGAGI (reference sequence). CDR3 in amino acids: CASSVAGAGELFF. The CDR3 DNA is TGTGCCAGCAGCGTCGCGGGCGCCGGGGAGCTGTTTTTT.

This clonotype has only a few counts. This sequence joins TRBV6-5 and TRBJ2-1; TRBD2 agrees at 9 bases. The CDR3 runs 19 residues. The V and J ends lost 2 bases and 0 bases, in that order; junction bases with no gene match: 11. CDR1 MNHEY and CDR2 SVGAGI come from the germline V gene. The CDR3, as DNA: TGTGCCAGCAGTTACGTGGTTAGCGGGGGCCACAGCTCCTACAATGAGCAGTTCTTC. Its protein product is CASSYVVSGGHSSYNEQFF.

This clonotype has a handful of counts. The rearrangement links TRBV20-1 to TRBJ2-2; 10 bases fit TRBD2. The germline V gene has CDR1 DFQATT and CDR2 SNEGSKA (reference sequence). This CDR3 comprises 17 residues. The ends lost 3 bases at V and 1 base at J; junction bases unmatched: 8. CDR3 nucleotide sequence: TGCAGTGCTAGGAGGGTAGCGGGGGGATTGAACACCGGGGAGCTGTTTTTT. The encoded protein is CSARRVAGGLNTGELFF.

This clonotype showed up many times. The chain joins TRBV6-1 to TRBJ1-1; D remains unclear. Germline V lookup: CDR1 MNHNS, CDR2 SASEGT. The CDR3 consists of 14 residues. V was cut by 7 bases and J by 6 bases, with 18 bases left in between. CDR3 amino acids: CASTLGHRGSEAFF. CDR3 bases: TGTGCCAGCACCCTCGGCCACCGTGGTTCTGAAGCTTTCTTT.

The rearrangement uses TRBV15 and TRBJ2-3, with 12 bases lining up with TRBD2. V shed 0 bases, J shed 1 base, and the junction held 5 bases outside the gene matches. The CDR3 runs 18 residues. The V gene's germline CDR1 is LNHNV and CDR2 YYDKDF (reference sequence). CDR3 DNA: TGTGCCACCAGCAGAGATCGAAGACTAGCGGGGGGCACAGATACGCAGTATTTT. Encoded protein: CATSRDRRLAGGTDTQYF.

This clonotype was counted ten times or more. The genes are TRBV10-3 and TRBJ2-1; the D gene is possibly TRBD1 (6 bases). Trimming took off 5 bases at V and 7 bases at J, with 15 bases between the two ends. The CDR3 has 14 residues. Germline CDR1 reads ENHRY; CDR2 reads SYGVKD. The CDR3 DNA sequence: TGTGCCATCAGTAGGGGGATGGAAGGAAATGAGCAGTTCTTC. Translated: CAISRGMEGNEQFF.

This clonotype was seen a few times. The chain couples TRBV11-2 to TRBJ1-2, with a tentative D call TRBD1 (5 bases). Trimming cost V 1 base and J 8 bases, with 11 bases left between them. CDR1 and CDR2 (germline): SGHAT, FQNNGV. The CDR3 extends over 13 amino acids. CDR3 loop: CASSLGPRDGYTF. The CDR3 nucleotides are TGTGCCAGCAGCTTAGGGCCCAGGGACGGCTACACCTTC.